These 2 T cell receptor beta chains were all obtained from the same sample, sequenced in a study of blood T cell repertoires in COVID-19. Produced via immunoSEQ multiplex PCR; TCRdb's table is partial and in-frame only. Here the sample spans about 200,000 clones, less than 85% being singletons. The sequencing input was peripheral blood. These receptors were collected from a woman in her 70s with acute or convalescent COVID-19.

The gene calls are TRBV12-3 or TRBV12-4 and TRBJ2-7; 8 positions match TRBD1. The CDR3 length is 13 residues. The ends lost 4 bases at V and 2 bases at J; junction bases unmatched: 1. The CDR3: CASSSTGAYEQYF. For the CDR3, the DNA is TGTGCCAGCAGTTCGACAGGGGCCTACGAGCAGTACTTC.

This chain connects TRBV5-6 to TRBJ2-3, with D tentatively TRBD2 (5 bases). Germline lookup yields CDR1 SGHDT and CDR2 YYEEEE. CDR3 size: 14 residues. Deletions cut 3 bases from V and 3 bases from J, with 11 bases between. CDR3 nucleotides: TGTGCCAGCAGCTCCGGACTCGAAACAGATACGCAGTATTTT. As protein: CASSSGLETDTQYF.